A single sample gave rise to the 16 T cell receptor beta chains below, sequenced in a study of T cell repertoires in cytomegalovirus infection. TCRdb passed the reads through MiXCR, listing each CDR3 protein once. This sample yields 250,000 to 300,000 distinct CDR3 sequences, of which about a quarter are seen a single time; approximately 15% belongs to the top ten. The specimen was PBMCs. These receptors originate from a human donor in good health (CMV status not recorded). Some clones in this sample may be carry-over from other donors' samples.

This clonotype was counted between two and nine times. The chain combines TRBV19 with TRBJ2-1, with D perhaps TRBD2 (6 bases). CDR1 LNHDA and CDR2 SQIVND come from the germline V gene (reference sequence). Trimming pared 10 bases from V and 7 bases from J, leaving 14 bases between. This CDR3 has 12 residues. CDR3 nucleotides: TGTGCCACCACGACGGGGGAAAATGAGCAGTTCTTC. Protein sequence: CATTTGENEQFF.

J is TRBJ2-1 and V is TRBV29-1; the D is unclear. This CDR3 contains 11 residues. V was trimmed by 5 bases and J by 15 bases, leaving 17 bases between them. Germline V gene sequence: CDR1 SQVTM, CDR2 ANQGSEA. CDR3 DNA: TGCAGCGTTTTGCCAGCTGGGGTTCTGTTCTTC. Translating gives CSVLPAGVLFF.

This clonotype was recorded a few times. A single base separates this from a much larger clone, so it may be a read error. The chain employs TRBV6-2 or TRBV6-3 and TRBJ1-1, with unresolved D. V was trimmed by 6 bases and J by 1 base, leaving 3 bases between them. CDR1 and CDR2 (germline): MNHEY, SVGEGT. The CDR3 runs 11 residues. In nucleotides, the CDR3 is TGTGCCAGCAGCGCGAACACTGAAGCTTTCTTT. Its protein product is CASSANTEAFF.

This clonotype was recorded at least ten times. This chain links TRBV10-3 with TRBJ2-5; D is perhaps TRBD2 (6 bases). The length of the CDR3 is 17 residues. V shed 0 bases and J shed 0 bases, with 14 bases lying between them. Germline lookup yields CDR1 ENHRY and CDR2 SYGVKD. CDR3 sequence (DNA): TGTGCCATCAGTGAGTCTAAGGCTAGCGAAGACCAAGAGACCCAGTACTTC. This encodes CAISESKASEDQETQYF.

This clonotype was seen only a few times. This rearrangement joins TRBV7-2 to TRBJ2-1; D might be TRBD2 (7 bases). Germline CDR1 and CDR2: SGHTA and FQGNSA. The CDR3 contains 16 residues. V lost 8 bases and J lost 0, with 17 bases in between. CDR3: CASASRGASSYNEQFF. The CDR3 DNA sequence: TGTGCCAGCGCTTCCCGGGGGGCCAGCTCCTACAATGAGCAGTTCTTC.

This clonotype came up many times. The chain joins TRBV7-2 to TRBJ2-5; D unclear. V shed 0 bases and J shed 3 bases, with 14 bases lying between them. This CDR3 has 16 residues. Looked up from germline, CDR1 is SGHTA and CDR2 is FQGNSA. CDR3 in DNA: TGTGCCAGCAGCTTAGCGTCTAGGAACCCCAAAGAGACCCAGTACTTC. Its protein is CASSLASRNPKETQYF.

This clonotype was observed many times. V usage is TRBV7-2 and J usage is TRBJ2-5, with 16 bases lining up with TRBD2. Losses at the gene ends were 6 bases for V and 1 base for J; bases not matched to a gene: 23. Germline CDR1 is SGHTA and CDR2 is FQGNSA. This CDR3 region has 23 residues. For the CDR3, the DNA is TGTGCCAGCAGTCCCCGACTACAGGTTGGGACTAGCGGGAGGGCGGATCTCCAAGAGACCCAGTACTTC. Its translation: CASSPRLQVGTSGRADLQETQYF.

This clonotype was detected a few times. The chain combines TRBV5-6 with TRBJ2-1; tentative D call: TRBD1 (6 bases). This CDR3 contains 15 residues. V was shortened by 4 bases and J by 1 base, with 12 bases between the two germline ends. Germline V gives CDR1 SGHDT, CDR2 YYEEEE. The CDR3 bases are TGTGCCAGCAGCCCCCCAGGGGTATCCTACAATGAGCAGTTCTTC. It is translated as CASSPPGVSYNEQFF.

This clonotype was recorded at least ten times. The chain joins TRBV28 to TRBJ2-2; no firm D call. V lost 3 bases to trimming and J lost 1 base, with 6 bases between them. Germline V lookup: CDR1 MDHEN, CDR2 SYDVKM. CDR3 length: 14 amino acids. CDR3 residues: CASSFGQNTGELFF. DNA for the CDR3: TGTGCCAGCAGTTTCGGGCAGAACACCGGGGAGCTGTTTTTT.

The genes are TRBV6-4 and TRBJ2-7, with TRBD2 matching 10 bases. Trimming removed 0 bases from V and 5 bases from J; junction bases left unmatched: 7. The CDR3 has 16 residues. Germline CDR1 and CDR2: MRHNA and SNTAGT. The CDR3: CASSDSGTSDLHEQYF. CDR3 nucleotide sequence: TGTGCCAGCAGTGACTCCGGGACTAGCGACCTCCACGAGCAGTACTTC.

The chain's CDR3 is CASSSSGGAYTGELFF. Here the CDR3 DNA reads TGTGCCAGCAGTTCTAGCGGGGGGGCGTACACCGGGGAGCTGTTTTTT. This rearrangement joins TRBV27 to TRBJ2-2; 12 nucleotides agree with TRBD2. V lost 4 bases to trimming and J lost 3 bases; unmatched junction nucleotides: 3. The CDR3 totals 16 residues. Germline CDR1 is MNHEY and CDR2 is SMNVEV (reference sequence).

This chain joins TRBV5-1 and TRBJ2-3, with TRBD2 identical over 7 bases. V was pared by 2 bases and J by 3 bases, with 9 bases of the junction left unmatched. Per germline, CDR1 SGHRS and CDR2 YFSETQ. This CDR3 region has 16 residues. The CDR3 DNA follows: TGCGCCAGCAGCTTTCGACTAGCCACTACTACAGATACGCAGTATTTT. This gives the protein CASSFRLATTTDTQYF. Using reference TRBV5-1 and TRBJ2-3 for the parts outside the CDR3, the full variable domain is KAGVTQTPRYLIKTRGQQVTLSCSPISGHRSVSWYQQTPGQGLQFLFEYFSETQRNKGNFPGRFSGRQFSNSRSEMNVSTLELGDSALYLCASSFRLATTTDTQYFGPGTRLTVL.

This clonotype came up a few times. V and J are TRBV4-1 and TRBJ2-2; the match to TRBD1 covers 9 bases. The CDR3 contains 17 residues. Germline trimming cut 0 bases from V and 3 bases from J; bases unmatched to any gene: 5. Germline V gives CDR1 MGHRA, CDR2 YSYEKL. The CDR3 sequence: CASSQEGQGKHTGELFF. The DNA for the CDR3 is TGCGCCAGCAGCCAAGAGGGACAGGGAAAGCACACCGGGGAGCTGTTTTTT.

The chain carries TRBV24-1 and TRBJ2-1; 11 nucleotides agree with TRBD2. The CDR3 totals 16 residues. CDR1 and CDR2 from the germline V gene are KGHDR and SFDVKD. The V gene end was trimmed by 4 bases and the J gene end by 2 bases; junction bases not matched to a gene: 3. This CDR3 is CATSDPGLAAYNEQFF. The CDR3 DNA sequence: TGTGCCACCAGTGACCCGGGACTAGCGGCCTACAATGAGCAGTTCTTC.

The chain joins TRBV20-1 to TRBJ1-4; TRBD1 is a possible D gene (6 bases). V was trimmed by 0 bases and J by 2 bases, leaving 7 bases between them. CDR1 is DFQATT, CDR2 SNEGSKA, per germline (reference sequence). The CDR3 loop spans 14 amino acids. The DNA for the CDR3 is TGCAGTGCTAGAGACACAGGGACTAATGAAAAACTGTTTTTT. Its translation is CSARDTGTNEKLFF.

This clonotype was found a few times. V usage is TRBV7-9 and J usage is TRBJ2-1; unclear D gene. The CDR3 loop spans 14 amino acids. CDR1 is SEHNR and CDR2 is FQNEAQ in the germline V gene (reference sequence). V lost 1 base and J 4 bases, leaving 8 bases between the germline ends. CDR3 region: CASSLDPLYNEQFF. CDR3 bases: TGTGCCAGCAGCTTAGATCCCCTTTACAATGAGCAGTTCTTC.